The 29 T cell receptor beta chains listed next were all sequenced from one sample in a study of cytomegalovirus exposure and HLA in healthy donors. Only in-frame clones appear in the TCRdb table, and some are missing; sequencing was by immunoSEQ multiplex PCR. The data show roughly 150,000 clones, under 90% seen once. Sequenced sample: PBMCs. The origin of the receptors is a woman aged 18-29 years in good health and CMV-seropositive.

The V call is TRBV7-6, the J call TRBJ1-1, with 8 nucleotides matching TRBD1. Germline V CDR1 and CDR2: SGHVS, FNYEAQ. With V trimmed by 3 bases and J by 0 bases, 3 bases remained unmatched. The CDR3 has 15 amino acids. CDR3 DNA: TGTGCCAGCAGCTTGGCGACAGGGGTGAACACTGAAGCTTTCTTT. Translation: CASSLATGVNTEAFF.

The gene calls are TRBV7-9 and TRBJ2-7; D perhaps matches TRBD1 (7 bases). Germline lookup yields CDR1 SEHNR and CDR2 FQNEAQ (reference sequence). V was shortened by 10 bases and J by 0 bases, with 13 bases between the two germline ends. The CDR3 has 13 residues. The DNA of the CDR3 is TGTGCCACGGGGGACAGCAGCTCCTACGAGCAGTACTTC. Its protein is CATGDSSSYEQYF.

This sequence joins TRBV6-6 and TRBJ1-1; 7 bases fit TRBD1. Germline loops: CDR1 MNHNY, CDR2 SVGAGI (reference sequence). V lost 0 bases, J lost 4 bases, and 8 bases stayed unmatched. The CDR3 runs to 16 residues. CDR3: CASSYSSRGQGTEAFF. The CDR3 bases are TGTGCCAGCAGTTACTCGAGTAGGGGGCAGGGCACTGAAGCTTTCTTT.

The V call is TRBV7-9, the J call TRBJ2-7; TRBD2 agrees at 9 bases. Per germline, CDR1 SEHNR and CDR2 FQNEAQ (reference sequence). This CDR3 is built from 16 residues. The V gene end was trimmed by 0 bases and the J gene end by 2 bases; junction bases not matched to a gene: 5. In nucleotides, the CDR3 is TGTGCCAGCAGCTTAGCGACCCCTAGCGGGACCTACGAGCAGTACTTC. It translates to CASSLATPSGTYEQYF.

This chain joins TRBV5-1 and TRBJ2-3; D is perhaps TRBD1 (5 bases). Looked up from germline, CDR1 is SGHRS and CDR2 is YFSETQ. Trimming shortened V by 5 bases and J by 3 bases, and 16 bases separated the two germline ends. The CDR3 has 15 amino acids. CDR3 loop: CASSQGPGSTDTQYF. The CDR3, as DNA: TGCGCCAGCAGTCAAGGTCCAGGGTCGACAGATACGCAGTATTTT.

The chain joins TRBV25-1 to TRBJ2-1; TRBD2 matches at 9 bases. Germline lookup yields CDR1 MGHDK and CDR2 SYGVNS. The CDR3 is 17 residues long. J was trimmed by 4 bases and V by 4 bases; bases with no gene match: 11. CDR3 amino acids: CASSVSGRGFGYNEQFF. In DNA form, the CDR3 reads TGTGCCAGCAGTGTTAGCGGGAGAGGCTTCGGTTACAATGAGCAGTTCTTC.

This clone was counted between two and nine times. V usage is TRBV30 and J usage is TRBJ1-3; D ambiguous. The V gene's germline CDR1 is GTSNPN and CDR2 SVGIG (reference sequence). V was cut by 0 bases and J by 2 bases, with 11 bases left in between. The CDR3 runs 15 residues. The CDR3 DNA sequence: TGTGCCTGGAGTGTAGCTTCCGGGGCTGGAAACACCATATATTTT. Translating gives CAWSVASGAGNTIYF.

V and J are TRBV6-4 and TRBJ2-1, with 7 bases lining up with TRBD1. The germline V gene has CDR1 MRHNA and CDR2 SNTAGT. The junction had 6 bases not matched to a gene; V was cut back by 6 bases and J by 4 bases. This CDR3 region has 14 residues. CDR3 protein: CASSPGTAYNEQFF. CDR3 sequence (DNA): TGTGCCAGCAGCCCCGGGACAGCGTACAATGAGCAGTTCTTC.

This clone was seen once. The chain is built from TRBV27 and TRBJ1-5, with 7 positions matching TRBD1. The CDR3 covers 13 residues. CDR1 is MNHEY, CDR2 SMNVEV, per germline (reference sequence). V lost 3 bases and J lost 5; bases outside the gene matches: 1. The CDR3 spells CASSFQGDQPQHF. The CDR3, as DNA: TGTGCCAGCAGTTTTCAGGGGGATCAGCCCCAGCATTTT.

The CDR3 DNA reads as TGCGCCAGCAGCCATCAACTAGCTATTAGAGCTGGCGAGCAGTACTTC. This codes for CASSHQLAIRAGEQYF. The chain carries TRBV4-3 and TRBJ2-7; TRBD2 is a possible D gene (6 bases). The germline CDR1 and CDR2 sequences are LGHNA and YSLEER. CDR3 length: 16 amino acids. Trimming removed 3 bases from V and 6 bases from J, with 21 bases in between.

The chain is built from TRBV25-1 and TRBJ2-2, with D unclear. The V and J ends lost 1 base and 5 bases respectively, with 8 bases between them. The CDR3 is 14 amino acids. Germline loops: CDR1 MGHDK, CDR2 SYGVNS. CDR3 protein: CASSESLYTGELFF. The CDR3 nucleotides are TGTGCCAGCAGTGAATCTTTATATACCGGGGAGCTGTTTTTT.

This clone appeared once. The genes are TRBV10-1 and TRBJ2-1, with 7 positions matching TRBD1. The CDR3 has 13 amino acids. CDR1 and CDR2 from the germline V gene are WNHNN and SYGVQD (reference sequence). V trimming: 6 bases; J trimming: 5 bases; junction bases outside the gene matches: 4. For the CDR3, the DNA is TGCGCCAGCAGCTGGGACAGAAACAATGAGCAGTTCTTC. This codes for CASSWDRNNEQFF.

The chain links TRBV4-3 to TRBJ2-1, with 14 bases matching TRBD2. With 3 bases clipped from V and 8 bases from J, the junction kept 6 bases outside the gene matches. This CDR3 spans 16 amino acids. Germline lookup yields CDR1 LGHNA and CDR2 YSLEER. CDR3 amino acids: CASSQTGTSGSDEQFF. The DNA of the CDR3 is TGCGCCAGCAGCCAGACGGGGACTAGCGGGAGCGATGAGCAGTTCTTC.

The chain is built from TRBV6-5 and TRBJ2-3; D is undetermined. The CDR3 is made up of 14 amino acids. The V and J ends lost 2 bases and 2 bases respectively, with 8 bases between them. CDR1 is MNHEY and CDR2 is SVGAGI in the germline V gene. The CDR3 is CASSYDQATDTQYF. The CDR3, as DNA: TGTGCCAGCAGTTACGACCAGGCCACAGATACGCAGTATTTT.

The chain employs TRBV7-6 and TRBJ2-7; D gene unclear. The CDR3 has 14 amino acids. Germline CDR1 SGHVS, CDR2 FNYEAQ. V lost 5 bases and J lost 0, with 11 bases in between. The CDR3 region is CASSTQESSYEQYF. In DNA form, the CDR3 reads TGTGCCAGCAGCACCCAGGAATCCTCCTACGAGCAGTACTTC.

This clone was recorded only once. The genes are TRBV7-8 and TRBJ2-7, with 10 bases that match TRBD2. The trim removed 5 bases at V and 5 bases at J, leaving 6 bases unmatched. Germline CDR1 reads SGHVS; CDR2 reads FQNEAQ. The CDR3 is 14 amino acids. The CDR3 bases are TGTGCCAGCAGCCCTCTAGCGGGAGTGGACGAGCAGTACTTC. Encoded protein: CASSPLAGVDEQYF.

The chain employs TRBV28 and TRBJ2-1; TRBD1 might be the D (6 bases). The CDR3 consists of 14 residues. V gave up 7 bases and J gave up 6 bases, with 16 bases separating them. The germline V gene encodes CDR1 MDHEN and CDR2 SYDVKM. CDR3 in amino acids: CASMITVGANEQFF. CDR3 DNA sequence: TGTGCCAGCATGATCACAGTGGGGGCCAATGAGCAGTTCTTC.

The CDR3, as DNA: TGTGCCAGTAGTCCGCTTATTTTCGGGACTAGCTCCTACGAGCAGTACTTC. Translation gives CASSPLIFGTSSYEQYF. The rearrangement joins TRBV19 to TRBJ2-7, with 8 bases aligning to TRBD2. Looked up from germline, CDR1 is LNHDA and CDR2 is SQIVND (reference sequence). There are 17 residues in the CDR3. After removal of 5 bases from V and 0 bases from J, the junction contained 12 bases not matched to a gene.

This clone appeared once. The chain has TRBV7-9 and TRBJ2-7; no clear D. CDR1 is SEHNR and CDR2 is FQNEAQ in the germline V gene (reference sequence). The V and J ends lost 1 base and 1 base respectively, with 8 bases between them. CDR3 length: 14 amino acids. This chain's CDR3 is CASSLGAASYEQYF. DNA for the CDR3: TGTGCCAGCAGCTTAGGGGCCGCGTCCTACGAGCAGTACTTC.

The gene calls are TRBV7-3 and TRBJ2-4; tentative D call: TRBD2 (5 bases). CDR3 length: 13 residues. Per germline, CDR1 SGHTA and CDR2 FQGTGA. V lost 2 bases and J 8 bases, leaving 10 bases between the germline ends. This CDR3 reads CASSLEGADIQYF. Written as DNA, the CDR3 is TGTGCCAGCAGCTTAGAGGGAGCGGACATTCAGTACTTC.

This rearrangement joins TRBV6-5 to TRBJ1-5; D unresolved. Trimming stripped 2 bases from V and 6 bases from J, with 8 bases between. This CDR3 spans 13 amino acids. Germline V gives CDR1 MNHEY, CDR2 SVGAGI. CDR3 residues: CASSYPNSQPQHF. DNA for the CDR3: TGTGCCAGCAGTTACCCCAACAGTCAGCCCCAGCATTTT.

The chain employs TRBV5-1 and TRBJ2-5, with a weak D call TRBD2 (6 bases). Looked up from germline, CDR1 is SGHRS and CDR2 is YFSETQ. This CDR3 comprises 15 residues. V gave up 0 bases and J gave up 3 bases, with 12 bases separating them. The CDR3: CASSLGRLGEETQYF. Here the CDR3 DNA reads TGCGCCAGCAGCTTGGGGCGACTAGGGGAAGAGACCCAGTACTTC. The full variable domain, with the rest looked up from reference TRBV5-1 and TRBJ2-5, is KAGVTQTPRYLIKTRGQQVTLSCSPISGHRSVSWYQQTPGQGLQFLFEYFSETQRNKGNFPGRFSGRQFSNSRSEMNVSTLELGDSALYLCASSLGRLGEETQYFGPGTRLLVL.

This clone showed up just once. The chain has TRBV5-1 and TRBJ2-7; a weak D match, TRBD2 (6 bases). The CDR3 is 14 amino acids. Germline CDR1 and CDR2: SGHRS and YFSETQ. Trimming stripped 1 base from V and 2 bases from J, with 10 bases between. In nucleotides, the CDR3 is TGCGCCAGCAGCTTGTCAGGAGGGGCCTACGAGCAGTACTTC. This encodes CASSLSGGAYEQYF.

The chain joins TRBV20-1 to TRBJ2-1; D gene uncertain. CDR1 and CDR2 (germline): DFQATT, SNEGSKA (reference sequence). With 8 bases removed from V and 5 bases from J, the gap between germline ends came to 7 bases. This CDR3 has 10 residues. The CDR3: CSPSHNEQFF. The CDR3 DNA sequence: TGCAGTCCCAGTCACAATGAGCAGTTCTTC.

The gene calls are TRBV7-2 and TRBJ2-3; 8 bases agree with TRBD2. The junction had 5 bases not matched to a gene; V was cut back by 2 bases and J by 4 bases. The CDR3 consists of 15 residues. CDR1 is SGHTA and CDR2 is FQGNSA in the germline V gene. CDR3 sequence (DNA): TGTGCCAGCAGCTTAAGGGGAGCGGGGGCAGATACGCAGTATTTT. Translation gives CASSLRGAGADTQYF.

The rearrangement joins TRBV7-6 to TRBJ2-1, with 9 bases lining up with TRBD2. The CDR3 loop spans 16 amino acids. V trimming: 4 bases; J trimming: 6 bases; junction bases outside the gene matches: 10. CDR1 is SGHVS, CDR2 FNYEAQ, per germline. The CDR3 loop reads CASSSRVGGRGNEQFF. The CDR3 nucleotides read TGTGCCAGCAGCTCCAGGGTAGGCGGGAGGGGCAATGAGCAGTTCTTC.

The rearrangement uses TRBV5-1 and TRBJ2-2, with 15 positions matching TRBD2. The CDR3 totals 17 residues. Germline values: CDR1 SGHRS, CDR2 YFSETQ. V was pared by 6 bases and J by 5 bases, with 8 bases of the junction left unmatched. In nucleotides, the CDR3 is TGCGCCAGCAATGAGGGACTAGCGGGAGGTGGAACCGGGGAGCTGTTTTTT. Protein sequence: CASNEGLAGGGTGELFF. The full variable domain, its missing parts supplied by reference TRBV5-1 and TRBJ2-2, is KAGVTQTPRYLIKTRGQQVTLSCSPISGHRSVSWYQQTPGQGLQFLFEYFSETQRNKGNFPGRFSGRQFSNSRSEMNVSTLELGDSALYLCASNEGLAGGGTGELFFGEGSRLTVL.

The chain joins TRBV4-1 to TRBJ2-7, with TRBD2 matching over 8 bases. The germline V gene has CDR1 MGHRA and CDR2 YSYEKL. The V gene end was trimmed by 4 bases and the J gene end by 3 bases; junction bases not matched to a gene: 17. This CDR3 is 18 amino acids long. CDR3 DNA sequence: TGCGCCAGCAGCCGGGAGGAGGGTAAGGCGGGAGGCTTCTACGAGCAGTACTTC. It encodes CASSREEGKAGGFYEQYF.

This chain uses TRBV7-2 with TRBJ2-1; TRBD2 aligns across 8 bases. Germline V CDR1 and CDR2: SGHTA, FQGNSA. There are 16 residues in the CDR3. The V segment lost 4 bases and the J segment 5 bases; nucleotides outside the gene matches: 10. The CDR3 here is CASSSPWTSFNNEQFF. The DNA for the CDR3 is TGTGCCAGCAGCTCCCCATGGACTAGCTTTAACAATGAGCAGTTCTTC.